Each of the 29 T cell receptor beta chains below was sequenced from the same sample in a study of blood T cell repertoires in COVID-19. The data were produced by immunoSEQ multiplex PCR, yet TCRdb's version contains in-frame clones alone and is incomplete. The table records roughly 87,000 clones, less than 85% of them present only once. The material sequenced was peripheral blood. Receptor source: a woman in her sixties or seventies with acute or convalescent COVID-19.

The V and J genes are TRBV18 and TRBJ2-7; D may be TRBD1 (6 bases). This CDR3 is 13 amino acids long. Trimming removed 3 bases at V and 5 bases at J, with 11 bases between. Germline CDR1 is KGHSH and CDR2 is LQKENI. The CDR3 nucleotides read TGTGCCAGCTCACCCCAGGGACAAAACGAGCAGTACTTC. Its translation: CASSPQGQNEQYF.

This clone was observed once. The CDR3 DNA reads TGTGCCAGCAGTTACAGGGGTCGAGGCTCCTACGAGCAGTACTTC. Translating gives CASSYRGRGSYEQYF. The chain is built from TRBV6-7 and TRBJ2-7, with D maybe TRBD1 (5 bases). TRBV6-7 counts as an open reading frame of uncertain function. V shed 2 bases and J shed 0 bases, with 11 bases lying between them. The length of the CDR3 is 15 residues.

This clone was recorded only once. The V and J genes are TRBV12-3 or TRBV12-4 and TRBJ1-2; D is uncertain. V was cut by 6 bases and J by 1 base, with 9 bases left in between. This CDR3 has 13 amino acids. The CDR3 DNA reads as TGTGCCAGCAGCCTAGCCGTTAACTATGGCTACACCTTC. This translates into CASSLAVNYGYTF.

The rearrangement joins TRBV30 to TRBJ2-1; TRBD2 agrees at 7 bases. CDR1 is GTSNPN and CDR2 is SVGIG in the germline V gene (reference sequence). Trimming removed 0 bases from V and 4 bases from J; junction bases left unmatched: 9. This CDR3 has 16 residues. CDR3: CAWSVLGGGSYNEQFF. The CDR3 DNA sequence: TGTGCCTGGAGTGTACTCGGCGGGGGTTCGTACAATGAGCAGTTCTTC.

This sequence joins TRBV27 and TRBJ2-1, with 10 bases matching TRBD2. This CDR3 contains 14 residues. Trimming at V came to 6 bases and at J to 6 bases, leaving 5 bases not matched to a gene. Germline CDR1 is MNHEY and CDR2 is SMNVEV (reference sequence). CDR3: CASRPSGGFNEQFF. In DNA, the CDR3 is TGTGCCAGCAGGCCTAGCGGGGGCTTCAATGAGCAGTTCTTC.

The table lists this clone with a count of one. This rearrangement joins TRBV28 to TRBJ1-2; 9 nucleotides agree with TRBD1. This CDR3 contains 15 residues. V lost 5 bases, J lost 2 bases, and 6 bases stayed unmatched. From germline, CDR1 is MDHEN and CDR2 SYDVKM. CDR3 in amino acids: CASSPLGQGNYGYTF. The CDR3, as DNA: TGTGCCAGCAGTCCGCTGGGACAGGGAAACTATGGCTACACCTTC.

The rearrangement uses TRBV11-2 and TRBJ1-2; TRBD1 matches at 9 bases. The V and J ends lost 1 base and 5 bases, in that order; junction bases with no gene match: 8. Germline V gives CDR1 SGHAT, CDR2 FQNNGV. The CDR3 sequence is 16 residues long. Written as DNA, the CDR3 is TGTGCCAGCAGCTTAGGAACGACAGGGGGGAGGTATGGCTACACCTTC. This sequence encodes CASSLGTTGGRYGYTF.

The gene calls are TRBV28 and TRBJ1-4, with 8 positions matching TRBD1. Trimming cost V 6 bases and J 3 bases; bases outside gene matches: 6. The CDR3 is made up of 15 amino acids. Germline V gene lookup returns CDR1 MDHEN and CDR2 SYDVKM. The CDR3: CASSHRTGSNEKLFF. Here the CDR3 DNA reads TGTGCCAGCAGCCACCGGACAGGGTCTAATGAAAAACTGTTTTTT.

This clone is a singleton in its sample. The chain joins TRBV18 to TRBJ1-4; 7 bases agree with TRBD1. The V gene's germline CDR1 is KGHSH and CDR2 LQKENI. The V segment lost 0 bases and the J segment 3 bases; nucleotides outside the gene matches: 1. There are 15 residues in the CDR3. The CDR3 is CASSPPQGSNEKLFF. In DNA form, the CDR3 reads TGTGCCAGCTCACCACCACAGGGGTCTAATGAAAAACTGTTTTTT.

The genes are TRBV5-6 and TRBJ1-6; no definite D call. Between the trimmed V and J ends, which lost 5 bases and 7 bases, there was a span of 16 bases. Per the germline V gene, CDR1 is SGHDT and CDR2 is YYEEEE. The CDR3 sequence is 15 residues long. Written as DNA, the CDR3 is TGTGCCAGCAGTACGGACGCGGGGTGGAATTCACCCCTCCACTTT. Translated, it gives CASSTDAGWNSPLHF.

The chain links TRBV30 to TRBJ2-7, with D possibly being TRBD1 (5 bases). The CDR3 consists of 17 residues. The germline V and J ends were trimmed by 0 bases and 2 bases, with 20 bases remaining between them. Germline lookup yields CDR1 GTSNPN and CDR2 SVGIG (reference sequence). The CDR3 DNA reads as TGTGCCTGGAGTGTTTTGCTTATCCACAGGAGCACCTACGAGCAGTACTTC. Translating it yields CAWSVLLIHRSTYEQYF. Based on the CDR3 plus reference TRBV30 and TRBJ2-7, the full variable domain is SQTIHQWPATLVQPVGSPLSLECTVEGTSNPNLYWYRQAAGRGLQLLFYSVGIGQISSEVPQNLSASRPQDRQFILSSKKLLLSDSGFYLCAWSVLLIHRSTYEQYFGPGTRLTVT.

J is TRBJ2-5 and V is TRBV7-9; a weak D match, TRBD2 (5 bases). The V gene's germline CDR1 is SEHNR and CDR2 FQNEAQ (reference sequence). CDR3 size: 15 residues. The V and J ends lost 4 bases and 2 bases respectively, with 14 bases between them. CDR3 DNA: TGTGCCAGCAGCTCATACAAGCAGCGGCAAGAGACCCAGTACTTC. This sequence encodes CASSSYKQRQETQYF. The whole variable domain, filled in from reference TRBV7-9 and TRBJ2-5, reads DTGVSQNPRHKITKRGQNVTFRCDPISEHNRLYWYRQTLGQGPEFLTYFQNEAQLEKSRLLSDRFSAERPKGSFSTLEIQRTEQGDSAMYLCASSSYKQRQETQYFGPGTRLLVL.

The chain recombines TRBV9 with TRBJ1-1, with D possibly matching TRBD1 (5 bases). V lost 0 bases and J lost 2, with 11 bases in between. The CDR3 sequence is 15 residues long. Germline-derived CDR1 and CDR2 are SGDLS and YYNGEE. The DNA for the CDR3 is TGTGCCAGCAGCGTAGTAGGGGAGGGAAACACTGAAGCTTTCTTT. Its protein product is CASSVVGEGNTEAFF.

Worth noting for this clone: Other DNA sequences in the same sample also yield this CDR3. The V gene is TRBV4-2, the J gene TRBJ1-2; TRBD1 is a possible D gene (6 bases). There are 15 residues in the CDR3. Per germline, CDR1 LGHNA and CDR2 YNFKEQ. Trimming removed 0 bases at V and 2 bases at J, with 10 bases between. This CDR3 reads CASSQDTGTNYGYTF. CDR3 in DNA: TGTGCCAGCAGCCAAGACACAGGGACGAACTATGGCTACACCTTC.

The chain employs TRBV6-2 or TRBV6-3 and TRBJ2-7; TRBD2 agrees at 8 bases. With 2 bases clipped from V and 4 bases from J, the junction kept 7 bases outside the gene matches. Germline CDR1 and CDR2: MNHEY and SVGEGT. The CDR3 is 15 amino acids. CDR3 in amino acids: CASSYLGTSEYEQYF. The CDR3 nucleotides are TGTGCCAGCAGTTACCTCGGGACTAGTGAATACGAGCAGTACTTC.

The V and J genes are TRBV14 and TRBJ2-7; TRBD2 matches 8 bases. The CDR3 is 13 amino acids. With V trimmed by 6 bases and J by 3 bases, 4 bases remained unmatched. Germline lookup yields CDR1 SGHDN and CDR2 FVKESK. The CDR3 nucleotides are TGTGCCAGCAGTCGGACTAGCTTCTACGAGCAGTACTTC. This sequence encodes CASSRTSFYEQYF.

For this clone: Within the sample, other DNA sequences also encode this same CDR3. The chain combines TRBV19 with TRBJ2-7; 9 bases align to TRBD1. The germline CDR1 and CDR2 sequences are LNHDA and SQIVND (reference sequence). The CDR3 extends over 12 amino acids. V was pared by 5 bases and J by 4 bases, with 0 bases of the junction left unmatched. The CDR3 loop reads CASSDRGYEQYF. As DNA, the CDR3 is TGTGCCAGTAGTGACAGGGGGTACGAGCAGTACTTC.

CDR3 residues: CATGLAGGSFYNEQFF. The CDR3 region has the DNA TGTGCCACCGGACTAGCGGGGGGGTCGTTTTACAATGAGCAGTTCTTC. The chain combines TRBV19 with TRBJ2-1, with TRBD2 matching 15 bases. Germline V gene data show CDR1 as LNHDA and CDR2 as SQIVND (reference sequence). The CDR3 extends over 16 amino acids. V was pared by 10 bases and J by 4 bases, with 8 bases of the junction left unmatched. The full variable domain, its missing parts supplied by reference TRBV19 and TRBJ2-1, is DGGITQSPKYLFRKEGQNVTLSCEQNLNHDAMYWYRQDPGQGLRLIYYSQIVNDFQKGDIAEGYSVSREKKESFPLTVTSAQKNPTAFYLCATGLAGGSFYNEQFFGPGTRLTVL.

The rearrangement links TRBV4-1 to TRBJ2-1, with 9 bases identical to TRBD1. This CDR3 spans 16 amino acids. V trimming: 4 bases; J trimming: 3 bases; junction bases outside the gene matches: 7. Germline V CDR1 and CDR2: MGHRA, YSYEKL. In nucleotides, the CDR3 is TGCGCCAGCAGCCTCCCCGGGACAGGGAGCTACAATGAGCAGTTCTTC. This encodes CASSLPGTGSYNEQFF.

This CDR3 reads CASSLVRVASEKLFF. CDR3 bases: TGTGCCAGCAGTTTAGTCAGGGTGGCTTCCGAAAAACTGTTTTTT. The genes are TRBV28 and TRBJ1-4, with TRBD1 as a possible D gene (5 bases). This CDR3 spans 15 amino acids. In germline, CDR1 is MDHEN, CDR2 SYDVKM. Trimming took off 2 bases at V and 8 bases at J, with 15 bases between the two ends.

The rearrangement uses TRBV19 and TRBJ2-5, with TRBD1 matching 7 bases. The ends lost 4 bases at V and 1 base at J; junction bases unmatched: 6. This CDR3 comprises 15 residues. The germline V gene encodes CDR1 LNHDA and CDR2 SQIVND (reference sequence). The CDR3 protein is CASSTFDRVQETQYF. DNA of the CDR3: TGTGCCAGTAGTACCTTCGACAGGGTCCAAGAGACCCAGTACTTC.

The rearrangement uses TRBV4-3 and TRBJ1-4; no clear D. Germline V lookup: CDR1 LGHNA, CDR2 YSLEER. There are 14 residues in the CDR3. Trimming cost V 2 bases and J 7 bases, with 11 bases left between them. Here the CDR3 reads CASSQPGVSEKLFF. DNA for the CDR3: TGCGCCAGCAGCCAACCGGGAGTATCTGAAAAACTGTTTTTT.

The chain has TRBV5-4 and TRBJ1-1; weak D call: TRBD1 (5 bases). The CDR3 is 15 residues long. V gave up 1 base and J gave up 6 bases, with 16 bases separating them. CDR1 and CDR2 (germline): SGHNT, YYREEE (reference sequence). The CDR3 DNA reads as TGTGCCAGCAGCTTGTGGGTTGTCCGGGGGGCTGAAGCTTTCTTT. Its protein is CASSLWVVRGAEAFF.

The J gene is TRBJ1-1, the V gene TRBV5-5; D remains unclear. V lost 4 bases and J 5 bases, leaving 15 bases between the germline ends. The CDR3 is made up of 14 amino acids. Germline loops: CDR1 SGHKS, CDR2 YYEKEE (reference sequence). CDR3 amino acids: CASSLAQYLTEAFF. CDR3 coding DNA: TGTGCCAGCAGCCTGGCCCAGTATCTGACTGAAGCTTTCTTT.

This clone was picked up one time. The rearrangement uses TRBV4-1 and TRBJ2-7; D may be TRBD1 (5 bases). From germline, CDR1 is MGHRA and CDR2 YSYEKL. The CDR3 has 15 residues. V dropped 3 bases and J dropped 6 bases, with 18 bases sitting between them. CDR3 region: CASSHSPGPQGEQYF. CDR3 nucleotide sequence: TGCGCCAGCAGCCACTCACCCGGGCCCCAGGGCGAGCAGTACTTC.

The rearrangement joins TRBV5-1 to TRBJ2-2, with TRBD2 identical over 14 bases. V lost 3 bases and J lost 5; bases outside the gene matches: 3. The CDR3 runs to 16 residues. CDR1 and CDR2 (germline): SGHRS, YFSETQ. CDR3: CASSWTSGGSTGELFF. In nucleotides, the CDR3 is TGCGCCAGCAGCTGGACTAGCGGGGGGTCGACCGGGGAGCTGTTTTTT.

This chain connects TRBV28 to TRBJ2-3, with 8 bases matching TRBD2. V gave up 2 bases and J gave up 1 base; unmatched junction bases: 5. The CDR3 extends over 16 amino acids. The germline V gene encodes CDR1 MDHEN and CDR2 SYDVKM. CDR3 nucleotides: TGTGCCAGCAGTTTAGGGGCGGGGGGCCGCACAGATACGCAGTATTTT. Translation: CASSLGAGGRTDTQYF.

The chain couples TRBV5-1 to TRBJ2-7, with TRBD2 identical over 13 bases. Germline V gene lookup returns CDR1 SGHRS and CDR2 YFSETQ. After removal of 2 bases from V and 6 bases from J, the junction contained 14 bases not matched to a gene. The CDR3 is made up of 18 amino acids. The CDR3 loop is CASSFLTSGGPQASEQYF. The CDR3 region has the DNA TGCGCCAGCAGCTTCCTGACTAGCGGGGGGCCTCAAGCTAGCGAGCAGTACTTC.

This chain links TRBV12-5 with TRBJ1-1; D ambiguous. Between the trimmed V and J ends, which lost 3 bases and 1 base, there was a span of 6 bases. Germline values: CDR1 LGHNT, CDR2 FRNRAP. The CDR3 length is 13 residues. The CDR3 spells CASGLRENTEAFF. The CDR3 coding sequence is TGTGCTAGTGGTTTAAGAGAGAACACTGAAGCTTTCTTT.